This entry lists 27 T cell receptor beta chains sequenced from one sample in a study of blood T cell repertoires in COVID-19. Data came from immunoSEQ multiplex PCR; TCRdb stores just in-frame clones and leaves some out. The sample shows just under 55,000 clones, around 86% of them seen only once. Sequences were obtained from peripheral blood. The receptor source for this set is a woman aged 55-75 years with acute or convalescent COVID-19.

V usage is TRBV18 and J usage is TRBJ2-3; 10 bases match TRBD1. Trimming cost V 3 bases and J 1 base; bases outside gene matches: 4. CDR1 is KGHSH, CDR2 LQKENI, per germline. The CDR3 totals 16 residues. Written as DNA, the CDR3 is TGTGCCAGCTCACCGGACAGGGGGTCAGGCACAGATACGCAGTATTTT. This gives the protein CASSPDRGSGTDTQYF. The variable domain in full, completed from reference TRBV18 and TRBJ2-3, reads NAGVMQNPRHLVRRRGQEARLRCSPMKGHSHVYWYRQLPEEGLKFMVYLQKENIIDESGMPKERFSAEFPKEGPSILRIQQVVRGDSAAYFCASSPDRGSGTDTQYFGPGTRLTVL.

V usage is TRBV4-2 and J usage is TRBJ1-5; maybe TRBD1 (5 bases). This CDR3 region has 17 residues. The V and J ends lost 0 bases and 6 bases respectively, with 18 bases between them. Germline CDR1 LGHNA, CDR2 YNFKEQ. CDR3 bases: TGTGCCAGCAGCCAAGATCTAGGCAGGGCGGCCTTTCAGCCCCAGCATTTT. It codes for CASSQDLGRAAFQPQHF.

The rearrangement links TRBV10-3 to TRBJ1-2; D gene unclear. V was pared by 3 bases and J by 0 bases, with 8 bases between. This CDR3 comprises 14 residues. From germline, CDR1 is ENHRY and CDR2 SYGVKD. CDR3 DNA: TGTGCCATCAGTGATCTGACAACTAACTATGGCTACACCTTC. Amino acid sequence: CAISDLTTNYGYTF.

This clone was observed once. This chain links TRBV6-1 with TRBJ1-2; D is uncertain. The germline V gene encodes CDR1 MNHNS and CDR2 SASEGT. The CDR3 is 13 residues long. The ends were cut back, 2 bases at V and 4 bases at J, with 8 bases in the middle. The CDR3 DNA follows: TGTGCCAGCAGTGAACTTGTTTTCTATGGCTACACCTTC. It yields the protein CASSELVFYGYTF.

The chain uses TRBV27 and TRBJ1-1; TRBD1 matches 7 bases. V lost 5 bases and J lost 4; bases outside the gene matches: 7. This CDR3 contains 14 residues. Germline V gene sequence: CDR1 MNHEY, CDR2 SMNVEV (reference sequence). DNA of the CDR3: TGTGCCAGCAGTGCTCGACAGGGAATCACTGAAGCTTTCTTT. Amino acids: CASSARQGITEAFF.

V and J are TRBV7-8 and TRBJ1-4; 9 nucleotides match TRBD1. Germline assignment: CDR1 SGHVS and CDR2 FQNEAQ. The CDR3 consists of 14 residues. With 5 bases clipped from V and 7 bases from J, the junction kept 5 bases outside the gene matches. CDR3 residues: CASSPSDRGEKLFF. The CDR3 nucleotides read TGTGCCAGCAGCCCTTCGGACAGGGGTGAAAAACTGTTTTTT.

The gene calls are TRBV19 and TRBJ1-5; 7 bases map to TRBD1. This CDR3 region has 15 residues. V lost 6 bases and J lost 6; bases outside the gene matches: 11. Germline CDR1 LNHDA, CDR2 SQIVND (reference sequence). The CDR3 loop is CASRRAQGRGQPQHF. In DNA form, the CDR3 reads TGTGCCAGTAGACGGGCACAGGGGCGAGGTCAGCCCCAGCATTTT. Together with reference TRBV19 and TRBJ1-5, the CDR3 gives the full variable domain: DGGITQSPKYLFRKEGQNVTLSCEQNLNHDAMYWYRQDPGQGLRLIYYSQIVNDFQKGDIAEGYSVSREKKESFPLTVTSAQKNPTAFYLCASRRAQGRGQPQHFGDGTRLSIL.

CDR3 DNA sequence: TGTGCCAGCAGGTGGGCCGCCAGAAATTCACCCCTCCACTTT. Translation gives CASRWAARNSPLHF. This chain links TRBV28 with TRBJ1-6; D call uncertain. This CDR3 is 14 amino acids long. V lost 6 bases and J 7 bases, leaving 13 bases between the germline ends. Germline assignment: CDR1 MDHEN and CDR2 SYDVKM. The full variable domain, rest sourced from reference TRBV28 and TRBJ1-6, is DVKVTQSSRYLVKRTGEKVFLECVQDMDHENMFWYRQDPGLGLRLIYFSYDVKMKEKGDIPEGYSVSREKKERFSLILESASTNQTSMYLCASRWAARNSPLHFGNGTRLTVT.

The V gene is TRBV28, the J gene TRBJ1-5; no definite D call. Germline CDR1 MDHEN, CDR2 SYDVKM. This CDR3 contains 14 residues. V was clipped by 6 bases and J by 0 bases, with 9 bases between them. CDR3 residues: CASSSQYSNQPQHF. In nucleotides, the CDR3 is TGTGCCAGCAGCTCACAGTATAGCAATCAGCCCCAGCATTTT.

The rearrangement links TRBV5-1 to TRBJ2-7; 8 bases map to TRBD1. Trimming at V came to 0 bases and at J to 4 bases, leaving 9 bases not matched to a gene. The germline CDR1 and CDR2 sequences are SGHRS and YFSETQ. The CDR3 extends over 16 amino acids. The CDR3 DNA reads as TGCGCCAGCAGCTTGGGCACAGGGGGAATGGTGTACGAGCAGTACTTC. Translation: CASSLGTGGMVYEQYF.

The chain employs TRBV19 and TRBJ2-1; 8 nucleotides agree with TRBD2. Germline lookup yields CDR1 LNHDA and CDR2 SQIVND (reference sequence). The CDR3 has 18 amino acids. With 3 bases clipped from V and 0 bases from J, the junction kept 10 bases outside the gene matches. CDR3 sequence (DNA): TGTGCCAGTAGTATTCACGGTAGCGGGATGAGCTCCTACAATGAGCAGTTCTTC. Residues: CASSIHGSGMSSYNEQFF.

The rearrangement joins TRBV7-2 to TRBJ2-7; TRBD1 matches at 10 bases. Germline assignment: CDR1 SGHTA and CDR2 FQGNSA. The CDR3 runs to 14 residues. V was pared by 1 base and J by 5 bases, with 2 bases of the junction left unmatched. The CDR3 nucleotides read TGTGCCAGCAGCTTAGATGGGACAGGGGACGAGCAGTACTTC. Its translation: CASSLDGTGDEQYF.

The chain recombines TRBV5-6 with TRBJ1-1; TRBD1 might be the D (5 bases). Germline V gene lookup returns CDR1 SGHDT and CDR2 YYEEEE. The CDR3 is 15 residues long. Between the trimmed V and J ends, which lost 2 bases and 2 bases, there was a span of 13 bases. The CDR3 nucleotides read TGTGCCAGCAGCTTTGTTGGGGCCGTCAACACTGAAGCTTTCTTT. Amino acids: CASSFVGAVNTEAFF. The full variable domain, completed using reference TRBV5-6 and TRBJ1-1, is DAGVTQSPTHLIKTRGQQVTLRCSPKSGHDTVSWYQQALGQGPQFIFQYYEEEERQRGNFPDRFSGHQFPNYSSELNVNALLLGDSALYLCASSFVGAVNTEAFFGQGTRLTVV.

The gene calls are TRBV20-1 and TRBJ1-2; the D is unclear. The CDR3 is 11 residues long. Germline V gene data show CDR1 as DFQATT and CDR2 as SNEGSKA (reference sequence). CDR3 sequence (DNA): TGCAGCCCCGGAGAGGCCGCGGGCTACACCTTC. Its protein is CSPGEAAGYTF.

The chain is built from TRBV5-1 and TRBJ2-2; 8 positions match TRBD2. CDR3 length: 16 amino acids. Germline lookup yields CDR1 SGHRS and CDR2 YFSETQ. Unmatched junction bases numbered 6, after V lost 0 bases and J lost 5 bases. CDR3 loop: CASSLAGGRGTGELFF. The CDR3 region has the DNA TGCGCCAGCAGCTTGGCGGGGGGGCGAGGAACCGGGGAGCTGTTTTTT.

The rearrangement joins TRBV30 to TRBJ2-7; 11 bases are shared with TRBD2. Unmatched junction bases numbered 4, after V lost 2 bases and J lost 1 base. Germline CDR1 and CDR2: GTSNPN and SVGIG (reference sequence). This CDR3 has 15 amino acids. The CDR3 loop reads CAWSLTSGGSYEQYF. In DNA, the CDR3 is TGTGCCTGGAGTCTTACTAGCGGGGGATCCTACGAGCAGTACTTC.

This chain connects TRBV5-8 to TRBJ2-7; TRBD2 matches 7 bases. The germline V gene encodes CDR1 SGHTS and CDR2 YDEGEE. This CDR3 has 17 residues. Trimming at V came to 4 bases and at J to 0 bases, leaving 13 bases not matched to a gene. The CDR3 DNA reads TGTGCCAGCAGCAATTGGGTATGGCGGGGGAGCTCCTACGAGCAGTACTTC. This gives the protein CASSNWVWRGSSYEQYF.

This clone was seen only once. The gene calls are TRBV6-5 and TRBJ2-5, with 10 bases fitting TRBD1. The CDR3 is 14 residues long. CDR1 is MNHEY, CDR2 SVGAGI, per germline. Unmatched junction bases numbered 8, after V lost 8 bases and J lost 5 bases. CDR3 loop: CASLGQGSLETQYF. CDR3 sequence (DNA): TGTGCCAGCCTGGGACAGGGGTCGCTTGAGACCCAGTACTTC.

The chain has TRBV2 and TRBJ1-5; D is unresolved. The ends were cut back, 7 bases at V and 7 bases at J, with 14 bases in the middle. The CDR3 length is 13 residues. Germline CDR1 and CDR2: SNHLY and FYNNEI. The DNA for the CDR3 is TGTGCCAGCATGGGCCCTCCGGGGCAGCCCCAGCATTTT. The encoded protein is CASMGPPGQPQHF.

This sequence joins TRBV5-6 and TRBJ2-5; 8 nucleotides align to TRBD2. The ends lost 6 bases at V and 5 bases at J; junction bases unmatched: 12. The CDR3 length is 15 residues. Germline values: CDR1 SGHDT, CDR2 YYEEEE. The CDR3 sequence: CASTSLRGVQETQYF. In nucleotides, the CDR3 is TGTGCCAGCACCTCCCTGCGGGGGGTCCAGGAGACCCAGTACTTC.

The V and J genes are TRBV5-6 and TRBJ1-6; perhaps TRBD1 as D (5 bases). V lost 6 bases and J lost 0, with 10 bases in between. The CDR3 is made up of 15 amino acids. Germline V gene lookup returns CDR1 SGHDT and CDR2 YYEEEE. The CDR3 DNA reads TGTGCCAGCACCCCAAGGGGCTCCTATAATTCACCCCTCCACTTT. Translating gives CASTPRGSYNSPLHF. The variable domain in full, with the rest retrieved from reference TRBV5-6 and TRBJ1-6, is DAGVTQSPTHLIKTRGQQVTLRCSPKSGHDTVSWYQQALGQGPQFIFQYYEEEERQRGNFPDRFSGHQFPNYSSELNVNALLLGDSALYLCASTPRGSYNSPLHFGNGTRLTVT.

The chain couples TRBV3-1 (or the pseudogene TRBV3-2) to TRBJ1-2; D is unresolved. V gave up 4 bases and J gave up 8 bases, with 11 bases separating them. Per germline, CDR1 LGHDT and CDR2 YNNKEL (reference sequence). This CDR3 is built from 12 residues. The CDR3 region is CASSLPSVGYTF. The CDR3 DNA follows: TGTGCCAGCAGCCTCCCGTCGGTCGGCTACACCTTC.

The chain recombines TRBV19 with TRBJ2-3; TRBD1 agrees at 10 bases. There are 16 residues in the CDR3. J was trimmed by 3 bases and V by 5 bases; bases with no gene match: 8. Germline CDR1 and CDR2: LNHDA and SQIVND (reference sequence). The DNA for the CDR3 is TGTGCCAGTAGTTCCGGGACAGGGGCTTGGACAGATACGCAGTATTTT. Translation: CASSSGTGAWTDTQYF.

In this sample, this clone turned up once. This sequence joins TRBV11-3 and TRBJ2-1; D gene uncertain. This CDR3 region has 13 residues. Germline CDR1 is SGHNT and CDR2 is YENEEA. Trimming left V 5 bases short and J 6 bases short, with 11 bases between. CDR3 residues: CASSLGPGNEQFF. CDR3 DNA: TGTGCCAGCAGCCTAGGACCGGGCAATGAGCAGTTCTTC.

Regarding this clone: The junction differs from germline at one of its ends, possibly a read error. This sequence joins TRBV5-8 and TRBJ2-5; possibly TRBD2 for D (5 bases). This CDR3 contains 13 residues. The germline V gene has CDR1 SGHTS and CDR2 YDEGEE. CDR3 in amino acids: CASNLKRVETQYF. The CDR3 nucleotides are TGTGCCAGCAACTTGAAGAGGGTCGAGACCCAGTACTTC.

The chain uses TRBV7-6 and TRBJ2-7; 9 positions agree with TRBD1. Germline CDR1 is SGHVS and CDR2 is FNYEAQ. V gave up 0 bases and J gave up 2 bases; unmatched junction bases: 5. The CDR3 spans 16 residues. CDR3 coding DNA: TGTGCCAGCAGCTTAGCCGCCGGGACAGGGACCTACGAGCAGTACTTC. Translation gives CASSLAAGTGTYEQYF.

The chain combines TRBV24-1 with TRBJ1-1, with TRBD1 as a possible D gene (5 bases). The V end lost 3 bases, the J end lost 10 bases, and 14 bases lay between the germline ends. Germline loops: CDR1 KGHDR, CDR2 SFDVKD. This CDR3 is built from 13 residues. CDR3 protein: CATSDDQGIRAFF. CDR3 in DNA: TGTGCCACCAGTGATGACCAGGGAATTCGAGCTTTCTTT.